This T cell receptor (beta chain) was obtained from a study of read filtering for tumor transcriptome and immune sequencing. Study information: The cohort had 17 to 20 men and approximately 13 women aged about 47 to 80, mean roughly 66 years. IR-seq gave about 3.5 to 11 million TCR reads per sample; RNA-seq gave roughly 80 to 1273.

The study, taken as a whole, reports: IR-seq and RNA-seq agreed better without single-read clonotypes. This fraction held mixed bone marrow immune cells after CD138-negative sorting.

This CDR3 is built from 13 residues. Germline lookup yields CDR1 DFQATT and CDR2 SNEGSKA (reference sequence). The V segment lost 6 bases and the J segment 3 bases; nucleotides outside the gene matches: 3. The library was built from 400 ng RNA with molecular barcoded adaptors for alpha/delta and beta/gamma chains. TCRdb used MiXCR to reprocess the reads, holding one entry per CDR3 protein. The sample holds about 62,000 distinct CDR3 sequences, approximately 18% seen once. This clonotype was counted at least ten times. Its antigen remains unidentified. This clonotype was sampled from a donor at least 40 years old with multiple myeloma. Sequencing was carried out using a population of CD138-negative cells sorted from bone marrow. The rearrangement uses TRBV20-1 and TRBJ2-1; 9 positions agree with TRBD1. Here the CDR3 DNA reads TGCAGTGCGGCGACAGGGGGCTACAATGAGCAGTTCTTC. Translation gives CSAATGGYNEQFF.